The rows below give T cell receptor beta chains drawn from one sample of a study of blood T cell repertoires in COVID-19. Assay: immunoSEQ multiplex PCR; the TCRdb copy retains only in-frame clones and omits some. The sample lists about 380,000 clones; around 87% were seen once. Sequencing was done on a sample of peripheral blood. Receptor source: a man in his late teens or twenties with active or convalescent COVID-19. The CDR3 runs from the conserved cysteine through the conserved F or W. D genes are given only for firm matches. Some rows mark clone size as missing; the rest say once, few, many or name a class of expanded clone.

TRBJ1-5	once	TRBV28	.	CASSLGQPAQPQHF	TGTGCCAGCAGTTTAGGGCAGCCTGCTCAGCCCCAGCATTTT
TRBJ2-1	.	TRBV4-3	.	CASSPSLSPYNEQFF	TGCGCCAGCAGCCCGAGCCTAAGCCCTTACAATGAGCAGTTCTTC
TRBJ1-1	.	TRBV5-1	.	CASRIGGNTEAFF	TGCGCCAGCCGCATCGGCGGGAACACTGAAGCTTTCTTT
TRBJ2-7	.	TRBV7-3	.	CASSLSGPPDEQYF	TGTGCCAGCAGCTTATCAGGCCCACCCGACGAGCAGTACTTC
TRBJ1-3	.	TRBV5-1	.	CASSLAAGFGNTIYF	TGCGCCAGCAGCTTGGCGGCAGGGTTTGGAAACACCATATATTTT
TRBJ1-1	.	TRBV5-1	.	CASSRGATEAFF	TGCGCCAGCAGCCGGGGGGCCACTGAAGCTTTCTTT
TRBJ1-5	once	TRBV27	.	CASSLSGESQHF	TGTGCCAGCAGTTTATCCGGGGAGTCCCAGCATTTT
TRBJ2-3	.	TRBV28	TRBD2	CASSFLGAGGPDTQYF	TGTGCCAGCAGTTTCTTGGGAGCGGGAGGCCCAGATACGCAGTATTTT
TRBJ2-5	.	TRBV7-2	TRBD2	CASTPSGRAGLETQYF	TGTGCCAGCACCCCTAGCGGGAGGGCCGGTCTGGAGACCCAGTACTTC
TRBJ2-1	few	TRBV24-1	.	CATSEGTAPYNEQFF	TGTGCCACCAGTGAGGGTACAGCTCCCTACAATGAGCAGTTCTTC
TRBJ2-7	.	TRBV18	TRBD1	CASSPQGQGFSYEQYF	TGTGCCAGCTCACCGCAGGGACAGGGTTTCTCCTACGAGCAGTACTTC
TRBJ2-4	.	TRBV4-1	TRBD1	CASSQEFRTGIFIQYF	TGCGCCAGCAGCCAAGAGTTCAGGACAGGGATTTTCATTCAGTACTTC
TRBJ1-1	few	TRBV11-1	.	CATTGQPNTEAFF	TGTGCCACCACAGGACAGCCAAACACTGAAGCTTTCTTT
TRBJ2-7	.	TRBV6-6	TRBD2	CASSSGLAGISYEQYF	TGTGCCAGCAGTTCCGGACTAGCGGGTATCTCCTACGAGCAGTACTTC
TRBJ1-3	.	TRBV18	.	CASDTAGNTIYF	TGTGCCAGCGACACGGCTGGAAACACCATATATTTT
TRBJ2-1	.	TRBV7-6	TRBD2	CASSSTSGSAPYNEQFF	TGTGCCAGCAGCTCCACTAGCGGGAGCGCCCCCTACAATGAGCAGTTCTTC
TRBJ1-4	.	TRBV6-5	TRBD1	CASHRGGDRREKLFF	TGTGCCAGTCACAGGGGTGGGGACCGGCGGGAAAAACTGTTTTTT
TRBJ2-5	.	TRBV10-3	TRBD1	CAIRMGQGFGETQYF	TGTGCCATCAGGATGGGACAGGGTTTTGGTGAGACCCAGTACTTC
TRBJ1-4	.	TRBV7-9	TRBD1	CASSFKDRGINEKLFF	TGTGCCAGCAGCTTCAAGGACAGGGGGATAAATGAAAAACTGTTTTTT
TRBJ1-2	.	TRBV11-1	.	CASTTLQTGLYTF	TGTGCCAGCACGACCCTTCAGACAGGTCTCTACACCTTC
TRBJ2-7	.	TRBV6-5	TRBD1	CASMLTGGSYEQYF	TGTGCCAGCATGTTAACAGGGGGATCTTACGAGCAGTACTTC
TRBJ2-5	.	TRBV5-4	.	CASSLAAVSHWWETQYF	TGTGCCAGCAGCTTGGCCGCGGTATCCCACTGGTGGGAGACCCAGTACTTC
TRBJ1-4	.	TRBV7-8	.	CASSPAPYEKLFF	TGTGCCAGCAGCCCCGCGCCATATGAAAAACTGTTTTTT
TRBJ2-3	.	TRBV25-1	TRBD1	CASSEFKGAGDTQYF	TGTGCCAGCAGTGAATTCAAGGGGGCTGGAGATACGCAGTATTTT
TRBJ2-1	.	TRBV29-1	.	CSVEFSESSYNEQFF	TGCAGCGTCGAATTTAGCGAGAGCTCCTACAATGAGCAGTTCTTC
TRBJ2-7	.	TRBV5-1	TRBD1	CASSLGTGGLEQYF	TGCGCCAGCAGCTTAGGGACAGGGGGTCTTGAGCAGTACTTC
TRBJ1-5	.	TRBV5-5	.	CASSLWGDQPQHF	TGTGCCAGCAGCTTGTGGGGGGATCAGCCCCAGCATTTT
TRBJ1-6	.	TRBV6-5	TRBD1	CASSSGTANYNSPLHF	TGTGCCAGCAGTTCAGGGACAGCGAACTATAATTCACCCCTCCACTTT
TRBJ2-3	few	TRBV6-6	TRBD2	CASSNRLAGAADTQYF	TGTGCCAGCAGTAACAGACTAGCGGGAGCGGCAGATACGCAGTATTTT
TRBJ2-7	.	TRBV6-5	TRBD1	CASSYTGTAYEQYF	TGTGCCAGCAGTTACACAGGGACAGCTTACGAGCAGTACTTC
TRBJ1-5	.	TRBV4-2	.	CASSLSGVVNQPQHF	TGTGCCAGCAGCCTGTCGGGAGTTGTAAATCAGCCCCAGCATTTT
TRBJ2-1	.	TRBV19	TRBD2	CASSAGLDYNEQFF	TGTGCCAGTAGCGCGGGACTAGATTACAATGAGCAGTTCTTC
TRBJ2-5	few	TRBV7-9	.	CALPSGEETQYF	TGTGCCCTCCCTTCGGGGGAAGAGACCCAGTACTTC
TRBJ2-1	.	TRBV5-6	.	CASSYARRGEDHNEQFF	TGTGCCAGCAGCTACGCCCGTAGAGGGGAGGATCACAATGAGCAGTTCTTC
TRBJ2-2	.	TRBV19	TRBD2	CASSTRTSENTGELFF	TGTGCCAGTAGTACACGGACTAGCGAGAACACCGGGGAGCTGTTTTTT
TRBJ1-2	.	TRBV7-6	.	CASSEPGSYGYTF	TGTGCCAGCAGCGAACCGGGAAGTTATGGCTACACCTTC
TRBJ1-2	.	TRBV4-1	.	CASSQDGAGYGYTF	TGCGCCAGCAGCCAAGATGGGGCCGGCTATGGCTACACCTTC
TRBJ1-5	.	TRBV28	.	CASRFDSSNQPQHF	TGTGCCAGCAGGTTCGACAGTAGCAATCAGCCCCAGCATTTT
TRBJ1-1	.	TRBV19	.	CASTKSRAEAFF	TGTGCCAGTACCAAGTCCCGGGCTGAAGCTTTCTTT
TRBJ1-5	.	TRBV7-3	.	CASSGERFVQPQHF	TGTGCCAGCAGCGGGGAGAGGTTTGTTCAGCCCCAGCATTTT
TRBJ2-1	.	TRBV3-1/TRBV3-2	TRBD2	CASSQQVPGGLTYNEQFF	TGTGCCAGCAGCCAACAGGTCCCGGGAGGACTAACCTACAATGAGCAGTTCTTC
TRBJ1-1	.	TRBV9	TRBD1	CASSLGTGSLVTEAFF	TGTGCCAGCAGCCTAGGGACAGGGTCTCTAGTGACTGAAGCTTTCTTT